Included here is one T cell receptor beta chain sequence, with context. It has no known antigen specificity. No clone much larger than this one lies a single base away; base qualities are absent. This specimen belongs to a study of T cell repertoires in cytomegalovirus infection (dated by TCRdb to the late 2010s). Describing the broader study: Donor HLA type was relevant to the analysis, because carriage of CMV infection together with the matching HLA type was indicated by public TCR beta signatures.

Broad study findings and their caveats: Carriers of CMV infection plus the relevant HLA type were discriminated by the cumulative frequency of public TCR beta family members in the study cohort and in an independent roughly 370-donor cohort. The ex vivo response was dominated by HLA-C-restricted CMV-specific TCR beta clonotypes, and the single most frequent clonotype in two of eight donors was supplied by these HLA-C-restricted clonotypes.

Via the germline V gene, CDR1 is SGHVS and CDR2 FQNEAQ. The CDR3 starts with the cysteine, ends with the phenylalanine, and has 16 residues. The read is trimmed to its CDR3 DNA, 48 bases read in frame from base 1. The trim is 5 bases for V and 4 bases for J, with a gap of 20 bases between the germline ends. The sample was run on an Illumina HiSeq 1500. TCRdb applied fastp at Q25 and MiXCR to the public reads, then kept only in-frame beta chains. Every CDR3 protein is listed once, alongside the most common genes and DNA of its rows. This sample has 150,000 to 200,000 distinct CDR3 sequences in its table, and roughly a fifth of those were observed once. The top ten clones comprise approximately 2.9% of the sample.

The sequence is built from TRBV7-8 and TRBJ1-1; the D region possibly corresponds to TRBD1 (5 bases align). Sequenced: PBMCs. The TCR sequence derives from a human donor in good health (CMV status not recorded). Some clones in this sample may be carry-over from other donors' samples. In nucleotides, the sequence is TGTGCCAGCAGCCCGCATTACTCAACCGGGGCCACTGAAGCTTTCTTT. The encoded protein is CASSPHYSTGATEAFF.